This is a list of T cell receptor beta chains from one sample in a study of glioma-infiltrating T cells after dendritic cell vaccination. The data were produced by immunoSEQ multiplex PCR, yet TCRdb's version contains in-frame clones alone and is incomplete. The sample consists of tens of thousands of clones, over 75% of them appearing once. This sample comprised blood, obtained before dendritic cell vaccination. Source of these receptors: a human donor with glioblastoma. CDR3s include the opening cysteine and the closing phenylalanine or tryptophan. The D gene is left open where the match is weak. Not every row has a clone size; where given, it reads once, few, many or a size class.

>TRBV6-6|NA|TRBJ2-2|few
CASNRGVRTGELFF
TGTGCCAGCAACCGCGGCGTACGGACCGGGGAGCTGTTTTTT
>TRBV19|TRBD1|TRBJ2-2|once
CASSPDRGTNTGELFF
TGTGCCAGTAGCCCGGACAGGGGGACGAACACCGGGGAGCTGTTTTTT
>TRBV6-6|NA|TRBJ1-1|NA
CASVRTSRVFVSEAFF
TGTGCCAGCGTTCGTACTTCGCGGGTATTTGTGTCTGAAGCTTTCTTT
>TRBV28|NA|TRBJ1-1|NA
CASNGLAGETEAFF
TGTGCCAGCAACGGACTTGCGGGAGAGACTGAAGCTTTCTTT
>TRBV27|NA|TRBJ2-1|NA
CASSLQLPNEQFF
TGTGCCAGCAGTTTGCAGTTACCCAATGAGCAGTTCTTC
>TRBV5-6|TRBD1|TRBJ2-7|NA
CASSSTGGSYEQYF
TGTGCCAGCAGCTCAACAGGGGGGTCCTACGAGCAGTACTTC
>TRBV5-1|TRBD2|TRBJ2-3|NA
CASSRTSGSRTDTQYF
TGCGCCAGCAGCCGGACTAGCGGGTCCCGCACAGATACGCAGTATTTT
>TRBV6-5|TRBD1|TRBJ2-1|NA
CASSLDRGLYNEQFF
TGTGCCAGCAGCCTAGACAGGGGGCTCTACAATGAGCAGTTCTTC
>TRBV6-1|TRBD1|TRBJ2-5|NA
CASSGQGQETQYF
TGTGCCAGCAGCGGACAGGGCCAAGAGACCCAGTACTTC
>TRBV5-1|NA|TRBJ1-3|NA
CASSLDGQALNTIYF
TGCGCCAGCAGCTTGGATGGGCAGGCTTTGAACACCATATATTTT
>TRBV19|NA|TRBJ2-3|NA
CASSMALVRTDTQYF
TGTGCCAGTAGTATGGCTCTAGTCCGCACAGATACGCAGTATTTT
>TRBV7-2|NA|TRBJ1-2|NA
CASSSNYGYTF
TGTGCCAGCAGTTCGAACTATGGCTACACCTTC
>TRBV7-9|NA|TRBJ2-1|once
CASWGSWSYEQFF
TGTGCCAGCTGGGGCTCATGGAGCTATGAGCAGTTCTTC
>TRBV5-6|TRBD1|TRBJ1-2|once
CASNTQGLNYGYTF
TGTGCCAGCAACACACAGGGGCTTAACTATGGCTACACCTTC
>TRBV2|NA|TRBJ1-2|NA
CASSEPRGGYGYTF
TGTGCCAGCAGTGAACCTAGGGGCGGCTATGGCTACACCTTC
>TRBV28|NA|TRBJ2-3|few
CASSSPTSGEDTQYF
TGTGCCAGCAGTTCTCCTACCTCGGGAGAGGATACGCAGTATTTT
>TRBV11-3|NA|TRBJ1-1|NA
CASSSMNTEAFF
TGTGCCAGCAGCTCCATGAACACTGAAGCTTTCTTT